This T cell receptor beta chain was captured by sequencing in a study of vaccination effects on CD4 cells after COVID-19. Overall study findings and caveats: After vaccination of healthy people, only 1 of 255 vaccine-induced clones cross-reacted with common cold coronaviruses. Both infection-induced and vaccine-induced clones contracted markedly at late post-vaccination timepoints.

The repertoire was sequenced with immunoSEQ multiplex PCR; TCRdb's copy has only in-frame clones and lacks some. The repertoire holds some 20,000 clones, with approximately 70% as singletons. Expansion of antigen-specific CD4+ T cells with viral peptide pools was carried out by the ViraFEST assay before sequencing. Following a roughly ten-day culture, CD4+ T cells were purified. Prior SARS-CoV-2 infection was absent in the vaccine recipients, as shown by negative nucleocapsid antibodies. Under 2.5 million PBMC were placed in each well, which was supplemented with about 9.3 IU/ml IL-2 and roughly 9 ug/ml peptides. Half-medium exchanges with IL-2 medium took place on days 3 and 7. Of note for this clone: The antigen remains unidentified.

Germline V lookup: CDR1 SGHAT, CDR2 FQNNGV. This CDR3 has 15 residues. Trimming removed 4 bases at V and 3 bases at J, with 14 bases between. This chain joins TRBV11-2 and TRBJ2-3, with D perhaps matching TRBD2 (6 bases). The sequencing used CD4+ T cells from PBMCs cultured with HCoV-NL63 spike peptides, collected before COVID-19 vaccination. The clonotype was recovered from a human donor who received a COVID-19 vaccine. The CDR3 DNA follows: TGTGCCAGCAGCTCTATGGGGACTGTTACAGATACGCAGTATTTT. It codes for CASSSMGTVTDTQYF.